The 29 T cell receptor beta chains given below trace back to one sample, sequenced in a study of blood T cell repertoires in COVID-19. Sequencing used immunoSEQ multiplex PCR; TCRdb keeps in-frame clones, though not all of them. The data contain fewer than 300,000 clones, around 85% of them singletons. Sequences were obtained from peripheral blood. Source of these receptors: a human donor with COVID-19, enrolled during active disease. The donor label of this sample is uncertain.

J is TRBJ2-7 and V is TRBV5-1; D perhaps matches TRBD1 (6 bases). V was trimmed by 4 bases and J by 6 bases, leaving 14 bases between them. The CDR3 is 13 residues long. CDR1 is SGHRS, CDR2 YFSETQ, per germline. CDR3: CASSPVGAREQYF. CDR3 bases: TGCGCCAGCAGCCCGGTGGGGGCACGCGAGCAGTACTTC.

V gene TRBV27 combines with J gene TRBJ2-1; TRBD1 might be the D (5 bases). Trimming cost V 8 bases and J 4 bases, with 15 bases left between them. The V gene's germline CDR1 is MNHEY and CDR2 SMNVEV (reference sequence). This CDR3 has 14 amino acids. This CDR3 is CASGDRFQYNEQFF. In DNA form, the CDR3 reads TGTGCCAGCGGAGACAGATTCCAGTACAATGAGCAGTTCTTC.

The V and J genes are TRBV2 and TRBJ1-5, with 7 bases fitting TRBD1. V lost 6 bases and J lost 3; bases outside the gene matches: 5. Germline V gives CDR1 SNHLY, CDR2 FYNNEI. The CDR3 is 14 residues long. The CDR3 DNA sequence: TGTGCCAGCAGGGGACAGTCCCCCAATCAGCCCCAGCATTTT. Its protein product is CASRGQSPNQPQHF. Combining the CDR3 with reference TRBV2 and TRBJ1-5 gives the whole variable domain EPEVTQTPSHQVTQMGQEVILRCVPISNHLYFYWYRQILGQKVEFLVSFYNNEISEKSEIFDDQFSVERPDGSNFTLKIRSTKLEDSAMYFCASRGQSPNQPQHFGDGTRLSIL.

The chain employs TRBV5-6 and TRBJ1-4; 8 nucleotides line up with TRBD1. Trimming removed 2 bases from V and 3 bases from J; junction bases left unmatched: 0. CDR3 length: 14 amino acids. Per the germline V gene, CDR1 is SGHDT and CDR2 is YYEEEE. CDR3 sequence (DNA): TGTGCCAGCAGCTTACAGGGGGCTAATGAAAAACTGTTTTTT. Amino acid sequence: CASSLQGANEKLFF.

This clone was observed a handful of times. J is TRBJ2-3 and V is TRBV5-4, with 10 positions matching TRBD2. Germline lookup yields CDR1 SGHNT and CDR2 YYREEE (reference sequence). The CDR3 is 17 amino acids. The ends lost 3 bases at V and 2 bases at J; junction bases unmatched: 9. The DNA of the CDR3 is TGTGCCAGCAGCTCTCGTATTAGCGGGGGGCTCACAGATACGCAGTATTTT. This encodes CASSSRISGGLTDTQYF.

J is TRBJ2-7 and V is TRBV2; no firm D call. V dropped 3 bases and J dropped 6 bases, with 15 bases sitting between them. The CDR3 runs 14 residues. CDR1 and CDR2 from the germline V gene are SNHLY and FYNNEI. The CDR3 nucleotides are TGTGCCAGCAGTGAGGTACACATTACGGGCGAGCAGTACTTC. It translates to CASSEVHITGEQYF.

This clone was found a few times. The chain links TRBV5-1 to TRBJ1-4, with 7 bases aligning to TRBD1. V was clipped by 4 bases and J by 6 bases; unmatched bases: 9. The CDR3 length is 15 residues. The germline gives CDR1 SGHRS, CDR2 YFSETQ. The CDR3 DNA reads TGCGCCAGCAGCCCTACAGGGGCCGGAGATGAAAAACTGTTTTTT. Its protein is CASSPTGAGDEKLFF.

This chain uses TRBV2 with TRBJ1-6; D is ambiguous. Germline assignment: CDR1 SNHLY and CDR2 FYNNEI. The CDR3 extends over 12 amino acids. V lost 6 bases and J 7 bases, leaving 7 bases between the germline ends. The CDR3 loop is CASRPQNSPLHF. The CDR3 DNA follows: TGTGCCAGCAGGCCACAGAATTCACCCCTCCACTTT.

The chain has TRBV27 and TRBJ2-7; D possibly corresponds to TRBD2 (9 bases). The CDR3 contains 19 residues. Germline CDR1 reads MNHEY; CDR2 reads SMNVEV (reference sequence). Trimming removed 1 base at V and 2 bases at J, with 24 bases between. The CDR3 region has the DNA TGTGCCAGCAGTTTATATGGGCAGGGGGCTGGCGGGAGGGCCTACGAGCAGTACTTC. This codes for CASSLYGQGAGGRAYEQYF.

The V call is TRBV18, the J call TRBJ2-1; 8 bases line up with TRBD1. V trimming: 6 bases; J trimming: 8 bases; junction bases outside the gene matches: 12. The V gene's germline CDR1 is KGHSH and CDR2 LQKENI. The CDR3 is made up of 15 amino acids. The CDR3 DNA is TGTGCCAGCTCGCCCCGGGACAGGTCATTCGATGAGCAGTTCTTC. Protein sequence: CASSPRDRSFDEQFF.

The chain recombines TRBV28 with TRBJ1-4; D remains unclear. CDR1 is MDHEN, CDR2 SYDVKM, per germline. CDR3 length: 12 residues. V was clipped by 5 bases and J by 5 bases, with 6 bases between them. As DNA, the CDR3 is TGTGCCAGCAGTCTACAGAATGAAAAACTGTTTTTT. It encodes CASSLQNEKLFF.

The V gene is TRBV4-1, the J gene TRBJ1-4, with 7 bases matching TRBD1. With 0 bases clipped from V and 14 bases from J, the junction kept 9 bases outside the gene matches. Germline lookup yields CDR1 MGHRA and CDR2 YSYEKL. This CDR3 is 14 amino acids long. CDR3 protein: CASSQDRRGRELFF. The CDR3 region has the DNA TGCGCCAGCAGCCAAGATCGGAGGGGGCGCGAGCTGTTTTTT.

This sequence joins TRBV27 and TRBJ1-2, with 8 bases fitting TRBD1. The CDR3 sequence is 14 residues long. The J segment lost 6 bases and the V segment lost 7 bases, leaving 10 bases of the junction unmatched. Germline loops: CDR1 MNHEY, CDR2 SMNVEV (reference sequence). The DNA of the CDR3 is TGTGCCAGCACCGAAGGTACAGGGGGGCATGGCTACACCTTC. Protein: CASTEGTGGHGYTF.

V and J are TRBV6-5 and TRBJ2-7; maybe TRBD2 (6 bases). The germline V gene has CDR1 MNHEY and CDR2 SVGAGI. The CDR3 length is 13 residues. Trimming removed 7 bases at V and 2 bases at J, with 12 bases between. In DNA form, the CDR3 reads TGTGCCAGCACCCTTAGCGGAACCTACGAGCAGTACTTC. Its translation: CASTLSGTYEQYF.

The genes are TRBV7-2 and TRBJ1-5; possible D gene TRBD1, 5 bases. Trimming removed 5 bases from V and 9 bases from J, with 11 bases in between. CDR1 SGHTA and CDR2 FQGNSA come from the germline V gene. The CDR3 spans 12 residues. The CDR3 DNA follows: TGTGCCAGCAGCCCCAGGGAGGGGCCCCAGCATTTT. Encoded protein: CASSPREGPQHF.

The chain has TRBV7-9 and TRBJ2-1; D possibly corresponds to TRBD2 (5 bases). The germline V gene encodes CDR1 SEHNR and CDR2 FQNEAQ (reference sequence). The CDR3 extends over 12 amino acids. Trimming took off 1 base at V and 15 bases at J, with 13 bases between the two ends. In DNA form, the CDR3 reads TGTGCCAGCAGCTTAGTGGGAGAATCTGCGTTCTTC. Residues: CASSLVGESAFF.

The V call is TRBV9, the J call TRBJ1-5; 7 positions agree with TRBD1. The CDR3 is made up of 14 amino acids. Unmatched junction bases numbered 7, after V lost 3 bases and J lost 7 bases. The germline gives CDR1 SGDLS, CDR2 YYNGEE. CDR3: CASSGQGGTQPQHF. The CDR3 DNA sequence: TGTGCCAGCAGCGGACAGGGAGGTACCCAGCCCCAGCATTTT. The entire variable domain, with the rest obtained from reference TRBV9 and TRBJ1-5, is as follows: DSGVTQTPKHLITATGQRVTLRCSPRSGDLSVYWYQQSLDQGLQFLIQYYNGEERAKGNILERFSAQQFPDLHSELNLSSLELGDSALYFCASSGQGGTQPQHFGDGTRLSIL.

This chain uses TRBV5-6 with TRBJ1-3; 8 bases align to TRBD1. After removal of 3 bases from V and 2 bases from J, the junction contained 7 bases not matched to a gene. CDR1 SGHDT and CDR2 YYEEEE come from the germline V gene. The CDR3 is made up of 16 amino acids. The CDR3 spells CASSSGQGEPGNTIYF. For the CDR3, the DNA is TGTGCCAGCAGCTCTGGACAGGGAGAACCTGGAAACACCATATATTTT.

The CDR3: CAISEGTGVGNQPQHF. The DNA for the CDR3 is TGTGCCATCAGTGAAGGGACAGGGGTCGGCAATCAGCCCCAGCATTTT. This sequence joins TRBV10-3 and TRBJ1-5; 10 positions agree with TRBD1. The germline gives CDR1 ENHRY, CDR2 SYGVKD. The CDR3 contains 16 residues. With V trimmed by 3 bases and J by 2 bases, 4 bases remained unmatched.

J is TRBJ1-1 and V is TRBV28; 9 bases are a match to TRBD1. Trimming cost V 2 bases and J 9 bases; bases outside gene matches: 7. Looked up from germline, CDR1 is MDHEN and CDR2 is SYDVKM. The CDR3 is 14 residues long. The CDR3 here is CASSLQGQGLQAFF. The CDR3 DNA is TGTGCCAGCAGTTTACAGGGACAGGGTTTGCAAGCTTTCTTT. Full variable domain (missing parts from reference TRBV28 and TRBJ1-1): DVKVTQSSRYLVKRTGEKVFLECVQDMDHENMFWYRQDPGLGLRLIYFSYDVKMKEKGDIPEGYSVSREKKERFSLILESASTNQTSMYLCASSLQGQGLQAFFGQGTRLTVV.

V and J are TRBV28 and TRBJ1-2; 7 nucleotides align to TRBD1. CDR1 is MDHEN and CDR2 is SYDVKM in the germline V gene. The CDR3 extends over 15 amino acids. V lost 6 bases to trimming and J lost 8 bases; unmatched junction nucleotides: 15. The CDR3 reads CASRVRDRAWGGYTF. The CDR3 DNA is TGTGCCAGCAGAGTCCGGGACAGAGCGTGGGGGGGCTACACCTTC.

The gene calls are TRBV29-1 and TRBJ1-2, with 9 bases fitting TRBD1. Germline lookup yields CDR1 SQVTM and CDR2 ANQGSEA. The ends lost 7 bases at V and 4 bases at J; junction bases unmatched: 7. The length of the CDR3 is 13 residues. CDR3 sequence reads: CSGGDRAPYGYTF. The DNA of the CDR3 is TGCAGCGGGGGGGACAGGGCGCCCTATGGCTACACCTTC.

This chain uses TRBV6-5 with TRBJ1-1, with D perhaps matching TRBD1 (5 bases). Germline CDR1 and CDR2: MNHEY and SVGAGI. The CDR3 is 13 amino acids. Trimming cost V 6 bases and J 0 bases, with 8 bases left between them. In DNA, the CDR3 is TGTGCCAGCAGGGACATTGTGAACACTGAAGCTTTCTTT. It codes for CASRDIVNTEAFF.

The CDR3 coding sequence is TGCGCCAGCAGCTTGGCTCCCGTTTCGGTCTTGCGCACCGGGGAGCTGTTTTTT. Protein: CASSLAPVSVLRTGELFF. The rearrangement joins TRBV5-1 to TRBJ2-2; D not certain. Trimming took off 0 bases at V and 4 bases at J, with 19 bases between the two ends. The length of the CDR3 is 18 residues. Germline V lookup: CDR1 SGHRS, CDR2 YFSETQ.

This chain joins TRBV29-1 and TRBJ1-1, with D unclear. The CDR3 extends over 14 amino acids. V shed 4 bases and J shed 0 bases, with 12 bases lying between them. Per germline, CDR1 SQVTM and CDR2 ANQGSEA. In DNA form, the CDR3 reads TGCAGCGTTGGCCGTCAGGCCATGAACACTGAAGCTTTCTTT. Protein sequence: CSVGRQAMNTEAFF.

CDR3 region: CASGLAGGSYEQYF. CDR3 DNA: TGTGCCAGCGGCCTAGCGGGAGGTTCCTACGAGCAGTACTTC. The rearrangement uses TRBV6-2 or TRBV6-3 and TRBJ2-7; 11 positions match TRBD2. V was pared by 8 bases and J by 1 base, with 4 bases of the junction left unmatched. The CDR3 is 14 residues long. Germline-derived CDR1 and CDR2 are MNHEY and SVGEGT.

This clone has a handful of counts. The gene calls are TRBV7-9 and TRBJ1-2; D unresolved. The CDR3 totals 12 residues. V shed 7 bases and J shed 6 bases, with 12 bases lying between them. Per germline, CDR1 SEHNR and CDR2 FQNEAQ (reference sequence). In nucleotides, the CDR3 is TGTGCCAGCACCCCCAGCGGCAATGGCTACACCTTC. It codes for CASTPSGNGYTF. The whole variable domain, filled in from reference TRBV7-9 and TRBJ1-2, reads DTGVSQNPRHKITKRGQNVTFRCDPISEHNRLYWYRQTLGQGPEFLTYFQNEAQLEKSRLLSDRFSAERPKGSFSTLEIQRTEQGDSAMYLCASTPSGNGYTFGSGTRLTVV.

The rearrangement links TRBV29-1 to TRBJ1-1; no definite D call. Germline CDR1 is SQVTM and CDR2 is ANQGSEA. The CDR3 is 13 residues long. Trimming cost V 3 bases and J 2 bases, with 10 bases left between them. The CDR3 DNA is TGCAGCGTTGAGTACAGCTCTAACACTGAAGCTTTCTTT. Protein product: CSVEYSSNTEAFF. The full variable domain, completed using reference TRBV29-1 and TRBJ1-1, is SAVISQKPSRDICQRGTSLTIQCQVDSQVTMMFWYRQQPGQSLTLIATANQGSEATYESGFVIDKFPISRPNLTFSTLTVSNMSPEDSSIYLCSVEYSSNTEAFFGQGTRLTVV.

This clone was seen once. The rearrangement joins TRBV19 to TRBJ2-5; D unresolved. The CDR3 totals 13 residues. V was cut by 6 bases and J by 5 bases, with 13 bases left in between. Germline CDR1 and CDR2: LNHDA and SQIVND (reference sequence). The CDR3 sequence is CASRLSPGETQYF. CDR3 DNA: TGTGCCAGTAGGCTTAGCCCCGGGGAGACCCAGTACTTC.